Below, 20 T cell receptor beta chains from the same sample are listed, as sequenced in a study of T cell responses to AZD1222 COVID-19 vaccine. Some clones are missing from TCRdb's copy, which holds only in-frame ones; the method was immunoSEQ multiplex PCR. The repertoire holds under 140,000 clones, with 70% to 90% as singletons. The sample consisted of peripheral blood, taken on day 0 of AZD1222 vaccination. Every receptor here comes from an adult in good health.

The CDR3 nucleotides read TGCGCCAGCAGCTTGGAGTTAGGGACTAGCCGGAATGAGCAGTTCTTC. Translation: CASSLELGTSRNEQFF. This chain links TRBV5-1 with TRBJ2-1, with 9 bases lining up with TRBD2. With V trimmed by 0 bases and J by 7 bases, 8 bases remained unmatched. Germline V CDR1 and CDR2: SGHRS, YFSETQ. The CDR3 totals 16 residues. Together with reference TRBV5-1 and TRBJ2-1, the CDR3 gives the full variable domain: KAGVTQTPRYLIKTRGQQVTLSCSPISGHRSVSWYQQTPGQGLQFLFEYFSETQRNKGNFPGRFSGRQFSNSRSEMNVSTLELGDSALYLCASSLELGTSRNEQFFGPGTRLTVL.

The gene calls are TRBV6-5 and TRBJ2-7; D is uncertain. V was trimmed by 5 bases and J by 2 bases, leaving 13 bases between them. The CDR3 runs to 14 residues. CDR1 and CDR2 (germline): MNHEY, SVGAGI. CDR3 region: CASSIGRSTYEQYF. The CDR3 bases are TGTGCCAGCAGTATAGGCCGGAGCACCTACGAGCAGTACTTC.

The rearrangement joins TRBV5-6 to TRBJ1-2; 7 positions agree with TRBD1. Germline V lookup: CDR1 SGHDT, CDR2 YYEEEE. Germline trimming cut 2 bases from V and 8 bases from J; bases unmatched to any gene: 12. This CDR3 contains 15 residues. For the CDR3, the DNA is TGTGCCAGCAGCTTTGATTGGCGACAGGGCTTCGGCTACACCTTC. It specifies CASSFDWRQGFGYTF.

The chain uses TRBV3-1 (or the pseudogene TRBV3-2) and TRBJ1-2, with 7 bases fitting TRBD1. This CDR3 is built from 14 residues. Trimming took 3 bases from V and 7 from J; bases not matched to a gene: 8. Germline V gene lookup returns CDR1 LGHDT and CDR2 YNNKEL (reference sequence). CDR3 sequence reads: CASSQYTGESGYTF. The CDR3 DNA reads as TGTGCCAGCAGCCAGTATACAGGGGAGAGTGGCTACACCTTC.

The CDR3 spells CASSQDQEIKPQHF. CDR3 DNA sequence: TGCGCCAGCAGCCAAGATCAGGAGATCAAGCCCCAGCATTTT. V and J are TRBV4-1 and TRBJ1-5; no clear D. CDR1 is MGHRA and CDR2 is YSYEKL in the germline V gene. This CDR3 has 14 amino acids. V lost 0 bases and J lost 8, with 11 bases in between.

This sequence joins TRBV4-3 and TRBJ2-2, with D possibly TRBD1 on 6 matching bases. V lost 4 bases and J 0 bases, leaving 12 bases between the germline ends. Per the germline V gene, CDR1 is LGHNA and CDR2 is YSLEER. The CDR3 runs to 16 residues. The CDR3 DNA reads TGCGCCAGCAGCCCAGGGGCCGGATCGAACACCGGGGAGCTGTTTTTT. It encodes CASSPGAGSNTGELFF.

The J gene is TRBJ2-2, the V gene TRBV12-3 or TRBV12-4; no clear D gene. CDR3 length: 11 residues. V was trimmed by 7 bases and J by 2 bases, leaving 2 bases between them. CDR3 in DNA: TGTGCCAGCACTAACACCGGGGAGCTGTTTTTT. Amino acids: CASTNTGELFF.

This clone was counted a few times. V gene TRBV2 combines with J gene TRBJ2-2, with TRBD2 identical over 8 bases. V trimming: 6 bases; J trimming: 1 base; junction bases outside the gene matches: 1. Germline V gene sequence: CDR1 SNHLY, CDR2 FYNNEI. CDR3 length: 14 amino acids. Here the CDR3 DNA reads TGTGCCAGCAGGGGACTAGTGAACACCGGGGAGCTGTTTTTT. Translating it yields CASRGLVNTGELFF. Using reference TRBV2 and TRBJ2-2 for the parts outside the CDR3, the full variable domain is EPEVTQTPSHQVTQMGQEVILRCVPISNHLYFYWYRQILGQKVEFLVSFYNNEISEKSEIFDDQFSVERPDGSNFTLKIRSTKLEDSAMYFCASRGLVNTGELFFGEGSRLTVL.

CDR3 DNA sequence: TGTGCCAGCAGTGATCGCAGAAGCAATCAGCCCCAGCATTTT. Translated: CASSDRRSNQPQHF. This rearrangement joins TRBV2 to TRBJ1-5; unclear D gene. The CDR3 has 14 amino acids. CDR1 and CDR2 from the germline V gene are SNHLY and FYNNEI. The V end lost 3 bases, the J end lost 1 base, and 7 bases lay between the germline ends.

This clone was counted a few times. The chain is built from TRBV28 and TRBJ1-4; 7 bases fit TRBD1. The germline gives CDR1 MDHEN, CDR2 SYDVKM. Unmatched junction bases numbered 10, after V lost 6 bases and J lost 6 bases. The CDR3 is 15 residues long. The CDR3 DNA is TGTGCCAGCAGATCAGAGGACAGGTGGGATGAAAAACTGTTTTTT. This sequence encodes CASRSEDRWDEKLFF. Variable domain in full (rest from reference TRBV28 and TRBJ1-4): DVKVTQSSRYLVKRTGEKVFLECVQDMDHENMFWYRQDPGLGLRLIYFSYDVKMKEKGDIPEGYSVSREKKERFSLILESASTNQTSMYLCASRSEDRWDEKLFFGSGTQLSVL.

V usage is TRBV11-3 and J usage is TRBJ1-1; TRBD1 matches at 7 bases. Germline CDR1 is SGHNT and CDR2 is YENEEA. The trim removed 5 bases at V and 4 bases at J, leaving 4 bases unmatched. The CDR3 runs to 13 residues. CDR3 bases: TGTGCCAGCAGCCGACAGGGTTTCACTGAAGCTTTCTTT. Translating gives CASSRQGFTEAFF.

The rearrangement joins TRBV11-3 to TRBJ2-1; maybe TRBD2 (5 bases). CDR1 and CDR2 (germline): SGHNT, YENEEA. V gave up 5 bases and J gave up 10 bases, with 12 bases separating them. The CDR3 runs 12 residues. Here the CDR3 DNA reads TGTGCCAGCAGCATTCAGCGGAGGGAGCAGTTCTTC. Its protein is CASSIQRREQFF.

The CDR3 bases are TGTGCCAGCAGCTCCGGGACAGGGGGACTCTTCGAGCAGTACTTC. This sequence encodes CASSSGTGGLFEQYF. This chain links TRBV14 with TRBJ2-7, with TRBD1 identical over 11 bases. Unmatched junction bases numbered 9, after V lost 5 bases and J lost 6 bases. In germline, CDR1 is SGHDN, CDR2 FVKESK. This CDR3 is 15 amino acids long.

This chain links TRBV18 with TRBJ1-3; the D is unclear. CDR1 and CDR2 from the germline V gene are KGHSH and LQKENI. CDR3 length: 15 amino acids. Between the trimmed V and J ends, which lost 1 base and 0 bases, there was a span of 7 bases. CDR3 coding DNA: TGTGCCAGCTCACCACAGGTAGACTCTGGAAACACCATATATTTT. It translates to CASSPQVDSGNTIYF.

This chain joins TRBV7-8 and TRBJ2-1, with D unresolved. Trimming left V 1 base short and J 0 bases short, with 7 bases between. Germline CDR1 is SGHVS and CDR2 is FQNEAQ. CDR3 length: 15 amino acids. Here the CDR3 reads CASSLESRSYNEQFF. DNA of the CDR3: TGTGCCAGCAGCTTAGAAAGCCGCTCCTACAATGAGCAGTTCTTC.

The genes are TRBV13 and TRBJ1-3; weak D call: TRBD1 (5 bases). CDR1 is PRHDT and CDR2 is FYEKMQ in the germline V gene (reference sequence). Trimming left V 7 bases short and J 0 bases short, with 16 bases between. This CDR3 contains 16 residues. The CDR3 reads CASTGTGYLSGNTIYF. In DNA form, the CDR3 reads TGTGCCAGCACCGGGACTGGGTACCTCTCTGGAAACACCATATATTTT. The full variable domain, rest sourced from reference TRBV13 and TRBJ1-3, is AAGVIQSPRHLIKEKRETATLKCYPIPRHDTVYWYQQGPGQDPQFLISFYEKMQSDKGSIPDRFSAQQFSDYHSELNMSSLELGDSALYFCASTGTGYLSGNTIYFGEGSWLTVV.

The CDR3 nucleotides read TGTGCCAGCCTTAAAGCAGGACTTCAGGTCACGTATGGCTACACCTTC. It yields the protein CASLKAGLQVTYGYTF. This chain connects TRBV2 to TRBJ1-2; D not resolved. Trimming cost V 8 bases and J 5 bases, with 24 bases left between them. Germline loops: CDR1 SNHLY, CDR2 FYNNEI. CDR3 length equals 16 residues.

The gene calls are TRBV3-1 (or the pseudogene TRBV3-2) and TRBJ2-1, with a weak D call TRBD2 (6 bases). CDR1 is LGHDT, CDR2 YNNKEL, per germline (reference sequence). The CDR3 is 14 amino acids. V was pared by 3 bases and J by 8 bases, with 14 bases between. The CDR3 sequence is CASSQWGEVYEQFF. The CDR3 DNA reads as TGTGCCAGCAGCCAGTGGGGGGAGGTCTATGAGCAGTTCTTC.

This chain's CDR3 is CASTEGGNADTQYF. The CDR3 DNA sequence: TGCGCCAGCACGGAGGGGGGTAACGCAGATACGCAGTATTTT. The chain has TRBV5-1 and TRBJ2-3, with D tentatively TRBD1 or TRBD2 (6 bases each). CDR3 length: 14 amino acids. V gave up 6 bases and J gave up 4 bases, with 15 bases separating them. The germline CDR1 and CDR2 sequences are SGHRS and YFSETQ.

V and J are TRBV6-4 and TRBJ2-2; 9 bases are a match to TRBD2. This CDR3 spans 15 amino acids. V gave up 4 bases and J gave up 7 bases; unmatched junction bases: 7. Germline lookup yields CDR1 MRHNA and CDR2 SNTAGT. CDR3 nucleotides: TGTGCCAGCAGTGTTAATAGCGGGAGTGTCGGGGAGCTGTTTTTT. This translates into CASSVNSGSVGELFF.